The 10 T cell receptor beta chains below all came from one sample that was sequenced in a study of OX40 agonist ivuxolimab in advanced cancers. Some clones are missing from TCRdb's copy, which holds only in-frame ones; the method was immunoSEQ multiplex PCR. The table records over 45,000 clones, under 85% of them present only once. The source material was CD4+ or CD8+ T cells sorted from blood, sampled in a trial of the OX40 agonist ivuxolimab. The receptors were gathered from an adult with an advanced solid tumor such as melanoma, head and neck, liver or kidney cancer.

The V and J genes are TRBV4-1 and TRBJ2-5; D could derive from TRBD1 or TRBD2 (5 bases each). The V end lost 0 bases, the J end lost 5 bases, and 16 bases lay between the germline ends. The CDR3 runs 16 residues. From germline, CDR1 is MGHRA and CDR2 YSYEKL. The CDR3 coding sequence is TGCGCCAGCAGCCAAGAAGGGACCCTGCCCCGGGAGACCCAGTACTTC. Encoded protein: CASSQEGTLPRETQYF.

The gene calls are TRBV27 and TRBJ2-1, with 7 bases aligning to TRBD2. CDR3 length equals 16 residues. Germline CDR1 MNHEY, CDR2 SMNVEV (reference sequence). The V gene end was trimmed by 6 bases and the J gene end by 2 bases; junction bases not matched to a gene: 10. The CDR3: CASSPKRGTTYNEQFF. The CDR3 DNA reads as TGTGCCAGCAGCCCAAAGCGCGGGACTACCTACAATGAGCAGTTCTTC.

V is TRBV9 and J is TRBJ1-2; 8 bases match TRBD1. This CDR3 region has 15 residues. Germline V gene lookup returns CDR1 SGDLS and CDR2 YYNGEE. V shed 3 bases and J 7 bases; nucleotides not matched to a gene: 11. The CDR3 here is CASSAGTGQVGGYTF. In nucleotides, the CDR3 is TGTGCCAGCAGCGCGGGGACAGGCCAAGTCGGTGGCTACACCTTC.

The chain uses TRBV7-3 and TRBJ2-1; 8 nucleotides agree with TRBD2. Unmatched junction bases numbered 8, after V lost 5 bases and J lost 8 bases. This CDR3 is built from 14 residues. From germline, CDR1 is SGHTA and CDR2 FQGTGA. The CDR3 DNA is TGTGCCAGCAGCCCAAGCGGGGGCGGGGATGAGCAGTTCTTC. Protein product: CASSPSGGGDEQFF.

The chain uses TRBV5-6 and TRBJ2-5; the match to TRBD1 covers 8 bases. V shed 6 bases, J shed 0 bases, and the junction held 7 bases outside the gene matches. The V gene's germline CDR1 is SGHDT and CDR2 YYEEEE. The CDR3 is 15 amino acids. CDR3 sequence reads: CASTYRGTYQETQYF. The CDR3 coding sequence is TGTGCCAGCACCTACAGGGGGACATACCAAGAGACCCAGTACTTC.

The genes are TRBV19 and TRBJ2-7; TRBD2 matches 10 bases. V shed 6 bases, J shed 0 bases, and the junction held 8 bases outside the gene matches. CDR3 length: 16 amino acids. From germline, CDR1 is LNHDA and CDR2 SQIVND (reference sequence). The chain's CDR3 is CASSIAAGGASYEQYF. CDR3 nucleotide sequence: TGTGCCAGTAGCATTGCAGCGGGGGGGGCCTCCTACGAGCAGTACTTC.

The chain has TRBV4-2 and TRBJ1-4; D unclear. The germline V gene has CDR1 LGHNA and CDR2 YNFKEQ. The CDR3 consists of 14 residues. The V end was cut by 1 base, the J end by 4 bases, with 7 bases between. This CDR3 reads CASSQGYGNEKLFF. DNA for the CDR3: TGTGCCAGCAGCCAAGGGTATGGTAATGAAAAACTGTTTTTT.

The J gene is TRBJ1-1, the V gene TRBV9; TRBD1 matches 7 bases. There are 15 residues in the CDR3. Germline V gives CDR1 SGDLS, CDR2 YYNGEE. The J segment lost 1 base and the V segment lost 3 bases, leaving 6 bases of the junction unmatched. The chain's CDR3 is CASSAGAGGNTEAFF. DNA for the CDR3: TGTGCCAGCAGCGCGGGGGCAGGGGGGAACACTGAAGCTTTCTTT.

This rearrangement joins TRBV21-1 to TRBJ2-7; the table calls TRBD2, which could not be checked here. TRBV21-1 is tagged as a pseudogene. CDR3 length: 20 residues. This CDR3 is CASSYRPTSGRILSSYEQYF. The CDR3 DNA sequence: TGTGCCAGCAGCTACCGACCGACTAGCGGGAGGATTCTTTCCTCCTACGAGCAGTACTTC.

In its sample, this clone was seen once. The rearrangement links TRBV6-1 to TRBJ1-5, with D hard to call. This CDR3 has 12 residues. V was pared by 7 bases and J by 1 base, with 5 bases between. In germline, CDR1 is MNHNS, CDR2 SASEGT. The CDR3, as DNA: TGTGCCAGCACTACGAGCAATCAGCCCCAGCATTTT. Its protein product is CASTTSNQPQHF.